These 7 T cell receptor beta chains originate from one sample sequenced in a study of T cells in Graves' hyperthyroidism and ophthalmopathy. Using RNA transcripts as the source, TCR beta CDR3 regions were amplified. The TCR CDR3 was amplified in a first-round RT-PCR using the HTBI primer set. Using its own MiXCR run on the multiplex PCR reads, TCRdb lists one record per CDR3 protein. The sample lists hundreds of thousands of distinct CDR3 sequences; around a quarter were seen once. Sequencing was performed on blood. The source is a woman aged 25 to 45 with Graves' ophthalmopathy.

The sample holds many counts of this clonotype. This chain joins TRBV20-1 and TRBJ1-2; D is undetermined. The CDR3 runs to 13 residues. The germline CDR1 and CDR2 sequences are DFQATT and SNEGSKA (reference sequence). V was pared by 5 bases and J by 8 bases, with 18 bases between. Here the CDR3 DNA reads TGCAGTGCTCCCCGGGTGAGGGCTTTAGGCTACACCTTC. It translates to CSAPRVRALGYTF.

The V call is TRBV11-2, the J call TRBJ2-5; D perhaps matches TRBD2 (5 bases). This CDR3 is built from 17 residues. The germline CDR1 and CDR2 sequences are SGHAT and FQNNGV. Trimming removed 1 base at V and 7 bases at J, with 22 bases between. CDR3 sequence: CASSLGGSAAPSGTQYF. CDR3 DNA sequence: TGTGCCAGCAGCTTAGGGGGATCGGCGGCTCCGAGCGGGACCCAGTACTTC.

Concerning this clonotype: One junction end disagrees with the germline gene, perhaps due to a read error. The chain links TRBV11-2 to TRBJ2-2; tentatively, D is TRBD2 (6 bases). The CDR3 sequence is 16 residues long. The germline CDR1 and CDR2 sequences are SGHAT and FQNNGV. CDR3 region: CASSPRGSSQTGELCF. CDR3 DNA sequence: TGTGCCAGCAGCCCGCGGGGATCTAGTCAAACCGGGGAGCTGTGTTTT.

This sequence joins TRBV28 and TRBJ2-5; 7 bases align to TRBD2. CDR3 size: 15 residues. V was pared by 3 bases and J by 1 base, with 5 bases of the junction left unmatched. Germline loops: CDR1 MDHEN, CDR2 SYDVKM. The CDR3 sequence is CASSFGASGQETQYF. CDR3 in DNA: TGTGCCAGCAGTTTCGGGGCTAGCGGCCAAGAGACCCAGTACTTC.

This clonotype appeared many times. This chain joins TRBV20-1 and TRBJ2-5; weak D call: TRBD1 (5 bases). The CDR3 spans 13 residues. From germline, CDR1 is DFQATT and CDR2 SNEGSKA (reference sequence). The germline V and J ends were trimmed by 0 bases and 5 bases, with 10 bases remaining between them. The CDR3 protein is CSARDPGSETQYF. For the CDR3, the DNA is TGCAGTGCTAGAGATCCAGGGTCGGAGACCCAGTACTTC.

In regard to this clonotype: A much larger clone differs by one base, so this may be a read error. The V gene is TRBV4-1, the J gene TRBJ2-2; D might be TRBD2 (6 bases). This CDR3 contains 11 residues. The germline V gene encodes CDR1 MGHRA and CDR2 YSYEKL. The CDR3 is CASSQGGELCF. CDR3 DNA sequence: TGCGCCAGCAGCCAAGGCGGGGAGCTGTGTTTT.

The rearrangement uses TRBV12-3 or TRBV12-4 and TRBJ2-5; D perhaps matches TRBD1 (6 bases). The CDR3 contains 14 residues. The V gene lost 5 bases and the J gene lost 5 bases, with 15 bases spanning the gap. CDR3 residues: CASSPARGSETQYF. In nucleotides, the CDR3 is TGTGCCAGCAGTCCTGCCAGGGGCAGCGAGACCCAGTACTTC.